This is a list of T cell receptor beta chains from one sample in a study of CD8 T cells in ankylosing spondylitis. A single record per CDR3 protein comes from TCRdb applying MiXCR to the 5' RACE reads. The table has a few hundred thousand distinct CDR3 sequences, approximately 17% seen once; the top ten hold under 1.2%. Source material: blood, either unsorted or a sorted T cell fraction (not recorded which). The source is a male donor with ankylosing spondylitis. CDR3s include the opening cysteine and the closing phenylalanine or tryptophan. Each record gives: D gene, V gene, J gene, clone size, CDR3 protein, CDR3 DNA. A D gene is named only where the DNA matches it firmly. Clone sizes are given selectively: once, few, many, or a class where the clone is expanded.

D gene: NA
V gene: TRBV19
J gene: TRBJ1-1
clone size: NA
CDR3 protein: CASSIRWNTEAFF
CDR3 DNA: TGTGCCAGTAGTATTCGATGGAACACTGAAGCTTTCTTT

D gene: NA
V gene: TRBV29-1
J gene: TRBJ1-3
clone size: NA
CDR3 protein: CSVSSGNTIYF
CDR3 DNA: TGCAGCGTCAGCTCTGGAAACACCATATATTTT

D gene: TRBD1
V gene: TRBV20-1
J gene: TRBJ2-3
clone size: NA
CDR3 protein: CSARPGTGSTDTQYF
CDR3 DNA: TGCAGTGCTAGGCCCGGGACAGGGAGTACAGATACGCAGTATTTT

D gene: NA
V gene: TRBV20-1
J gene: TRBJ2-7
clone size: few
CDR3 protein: CSARDRTFSYEQYF
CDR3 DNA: TGCAGTGCTAGGGACCGGACATTTTCCTACGAGCAGTACTTC

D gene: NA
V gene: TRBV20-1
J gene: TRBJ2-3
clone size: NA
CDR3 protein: CSARDLRKVDTQYF
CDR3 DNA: TGCAGTGCTAGAGATTTGCGGAAAGTAGATACGCAGTATTTT

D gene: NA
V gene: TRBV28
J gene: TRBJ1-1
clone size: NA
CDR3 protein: CASRGGFTEAFF
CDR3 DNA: TGTGCCAGCAGAGGAGGGTTCACTGAAGCTTTCTTT

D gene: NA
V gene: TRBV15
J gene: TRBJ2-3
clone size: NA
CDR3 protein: CATRIRVGITDTQYF
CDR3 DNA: TGTGCCACCAGGATCAGGGTGGGAATCACAGATACGCAGTATTTT

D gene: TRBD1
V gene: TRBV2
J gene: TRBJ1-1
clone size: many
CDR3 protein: CASRADRGRGEAFF
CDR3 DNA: TGTGCCAGCAGGGCTGACAGGGGACGAGGTGAAGCTTTCTTT

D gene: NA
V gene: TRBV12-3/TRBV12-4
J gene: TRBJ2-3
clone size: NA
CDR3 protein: CASSFGLPTDTQYF
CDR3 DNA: TGTGCCAGCAGTTTTGGTCTACCCACAGATACGCAGTATTTT

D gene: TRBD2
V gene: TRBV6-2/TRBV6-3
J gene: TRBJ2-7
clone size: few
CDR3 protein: CASRETGLAGYEQYF
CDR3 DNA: TGTGCCAGCAGAGAAACCGGACTAGCGGGGTACGAGCAGTACTTC

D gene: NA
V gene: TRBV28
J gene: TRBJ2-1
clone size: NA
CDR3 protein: CASSNGPGRLRSSYNEQFF
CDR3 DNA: TGTGCCAGCAGTAATGGGCCGGGGCGGCTAAGAAGCTCCTACAATGAGCAGTTCTTC

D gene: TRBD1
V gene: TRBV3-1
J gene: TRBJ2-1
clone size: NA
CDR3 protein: CASTRGLSHNEQFF
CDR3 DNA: TGTGCCAGCACCAGGGGGCTTTCCCACAATGAGCAGTTCTTC

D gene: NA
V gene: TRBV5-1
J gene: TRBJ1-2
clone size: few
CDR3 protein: CASSLEGRLYGYTF
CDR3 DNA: TGCGCCAGCAGCTTGGAGGGTCGGCTCTATGGCTACACCTTC

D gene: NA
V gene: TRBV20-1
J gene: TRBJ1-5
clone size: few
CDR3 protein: CSASHRDNQPQHF
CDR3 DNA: TGCAGTGCTAGCCACCGAGATAATCAGCCCCAGCATTTT

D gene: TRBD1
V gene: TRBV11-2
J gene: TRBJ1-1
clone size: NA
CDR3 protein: CASSFPGQGGTEAFF
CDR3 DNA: TGTGCCAGCAGCTTCCCGGGACAGGGGGGTACTGAAGCTTTCTTT

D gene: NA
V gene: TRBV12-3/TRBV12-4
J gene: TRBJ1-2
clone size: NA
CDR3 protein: CASSFTAAANYGYTF
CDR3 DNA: TGTGCCAGCAGTTTTACGGCAGCAGCTAACTATGGCTACACCTTC

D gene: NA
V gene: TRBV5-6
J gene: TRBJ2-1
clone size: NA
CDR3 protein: CASSSSTGFHNEQFF
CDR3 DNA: TGTGCCAGCAGCTCATCAACAGGGTTCCACAATGAGCAGTTCTTC

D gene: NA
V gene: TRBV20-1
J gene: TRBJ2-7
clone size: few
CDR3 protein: CSADTGAVVEQYF
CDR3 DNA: TGTAGTGCGGACACAGGTGCTGTTGTCGAGCAGTACTTC

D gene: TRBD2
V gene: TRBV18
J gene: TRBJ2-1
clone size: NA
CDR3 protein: CASSPQREGYNEQFF
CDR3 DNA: TGTGCCAGCTCACCACAGCGGGAGGGTTACAATGAGCAGTTCTTC

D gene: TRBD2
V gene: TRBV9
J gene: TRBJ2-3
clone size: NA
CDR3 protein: CASNEGLAGGTDTQYF
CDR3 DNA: TGTGCCAGCAACGAAGGACTAGCGGGCGGCACAGATACGCAGTATTTT

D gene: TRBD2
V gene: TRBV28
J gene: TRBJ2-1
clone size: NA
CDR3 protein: CASSPRTSGIHNEQFF
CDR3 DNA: TGTGCCAGCAGTCCAAGGACTAGCGGGATCCACAATGAGCAGTTCTTC

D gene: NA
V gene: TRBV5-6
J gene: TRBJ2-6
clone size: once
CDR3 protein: CASGTGLRSGANVLTF
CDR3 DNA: TGTGCCAGCGGCACAGGGTTGCGCTCTGGGGCCAACGTCCTGACTTTC

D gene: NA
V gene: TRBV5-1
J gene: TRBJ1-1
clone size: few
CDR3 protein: CASSLANQNTEAFF
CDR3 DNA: TGCGCCAGCAGCTTGGCCAACCAGAACACTGAAGCTTTCTTT

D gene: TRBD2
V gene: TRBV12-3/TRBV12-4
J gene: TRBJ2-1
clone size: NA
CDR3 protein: CASSFSVAGGQFF
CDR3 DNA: TGTGCCAGCAGTTTTAGCGTCGCGGGGGGGCAGTTCTTC

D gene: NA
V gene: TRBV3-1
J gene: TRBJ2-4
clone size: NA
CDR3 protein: CASSPNLDATGAKNIQYF
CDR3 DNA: TGTGCCAGCAGCCCGAACCTTGACGCGACGGGAGCCAAAAACATTCAGTACTTC

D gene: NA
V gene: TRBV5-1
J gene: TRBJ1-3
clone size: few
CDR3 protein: CASSLGISSGNTIYF
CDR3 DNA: TGCGCCAGCAGCTTGGGCATCTCCTCTGGAAACACCATATATTTT

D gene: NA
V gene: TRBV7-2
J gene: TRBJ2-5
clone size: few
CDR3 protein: CASSFPRGKQETQYF
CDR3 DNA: TGTGCCAGCAGCTTTCCCAGGGGCAAACAAGAGACCCAGTACTTC

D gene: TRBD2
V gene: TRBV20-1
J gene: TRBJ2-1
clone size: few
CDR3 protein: CSATRAGPYNEQFF
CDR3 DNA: TGCAGTGCTACTAGAGCGGGACCGTACAATGAGCAGTTCTTC

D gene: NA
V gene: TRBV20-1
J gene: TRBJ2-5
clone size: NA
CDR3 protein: CSARDPRAGETQYF
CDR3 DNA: TGCAGTGCTAGAGACCCTCGGGCGGGGGAGACCCAGTACTTC

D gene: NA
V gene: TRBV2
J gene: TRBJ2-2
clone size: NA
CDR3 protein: CASSQNSNTGELFF
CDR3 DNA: TGTGCCAGCAGCCAAAACTCGAACACCGGGGAGCTGTTTTTT

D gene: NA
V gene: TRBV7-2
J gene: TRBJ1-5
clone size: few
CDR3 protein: CASRRTPYSNQPQHF
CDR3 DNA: TGTGCCAGCAGAAGGACACCCTATAGCAATCAGCCCCAGCATTTT

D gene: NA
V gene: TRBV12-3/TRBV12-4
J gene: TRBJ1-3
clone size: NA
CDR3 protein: CAMTTSSAGNTIYF
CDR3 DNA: TGTGCCATGACTACCAGTTCGGCTGGAAACACCATATATTTT

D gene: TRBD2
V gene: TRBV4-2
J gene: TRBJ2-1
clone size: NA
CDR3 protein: CASSQVVSREYNEQFF
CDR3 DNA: TGTGCCAGCAGCCAAGTCGTCTCGCGGGAGTACAATGAGCAGTTCTTC